In its sample, the clone carrying this T cell receptor beta chain was seen many times. This CDR3 has 14 residues. Trimming removed 5 bases at V and 4 bases at J, with 15 bases between. The germline CDR1 and CDR2 sequences are SGHTA and FQGNSA. This sample stems from a study of T cells after yellow fever vaccination. TCRdb fed the 5' RACE reads into MiXCR, producing one record per CDR3 protein. The data contain 250,000 to 300,000 distinct CDR3 sequences, around 5.2% of them singletons. The TCR was taken from a man between 18 and 29 years old who received the YFV17D yellow fever vaccine. Sequencing used CD4+ T cells sorted from PBMCs, obtained on the day of the yellow fever booster vaccination. The chain has TRBV7-2 and TRBJ2-7; no firm D call. CDR3 protein: CASSHDPGRYEQYV. Here the CDR3 DNA reads TGTGCCAGCAGCCACGATCCTGGCCGATACGAGCAGTACGTC.